The next 28 T cell receptor beta chains were all read from a single sample in a study of blood T cells in healthy people across ages. Using a J-beta primer mix together with a sample-barcoded 5' primer, a second PCR was run for roughly 6 to 12 cycles. TCRdb re-called the 5' RACE reads with MiXCR, one entry per CDR3 protein. The sample records about 1.4 million distinct CDR3 sequences, roughly 64% being singletons. Sequencing was done on a sample of blood. These receptors all stem from a man younger than 35 in good health.

Concerning this clonotype: Germline and junction disagree at one end, which may indicate a read error. The V call is TRBV5-1, the J call TRBJ2-2; a weak D match, TRBD1 (5 bases). The CDR3 consists of 15 residues. Germline CDR1 and CDR2: SGHRS and YFSETQ. The CDR3 DNA sequence: TGCGCCGGCAGGGTCGACCCGACGAGCACCGGGGAGCTGTTTTTT. Amino acids: CAGRVDPTSTGELFF. The full variable domain, in which reference TRBV5-1 and TRBJ2-2 provide the parts outside the CDR3, is KAGVTQTPRYLIKTRGQQVTLSCSPISGHRSVSWYQQTPGQGLQFLFEYFSETQRNKGNFPGRFSGRQFSNSRSEMNVSTLELGDSALYLCAGRVDPTSTGELFFGEGSRLTVL.

V usage is TRBV12-3 or TRBV12-4 and J usage is TRBJ1-2; TRBD1 matches 7 bases. The CDR3 has 14 residues. The trim removed 5 bases at V and 4 bases at J, leaving 7 bases unmatched. CDR3 in DNA: TGTGCCAGCAGTGTAGGGGGCTACAGCTATGGCTACACCTTC. Its protein is CASSVGGYSYGYTF.

This rearrangement joins TRBV4-1 to TRBJ2-1, with unresolved D. Per germline, CDR1 MGHRA and CDR2 YSYEKL. This CDR3 is built from 15 residues. V gave up 0 bases and J gave up 4 bases, with 10 bases separating them. The CDR3 nucleotides are TGCGCCAGCAGCCAAGAAGTGGCAGTGTACAATGAGCAGTTCTTC. It yields the protein CASSQEVAVYNEQFF.

The chain recombines TRBV7-2 with TRBJ2-7; possibly TRBD1 or TRBD2 for D (5 bases each). Deletions cut 2 bases from V and 2 bases from J, with 13 bases between. The CDR3 spans 15 residues. Per the germline V gene, CDR1 is SGHTA and CDR2 is FQGNSA. DNA of the CDR3: TGTGCCAGCAGCTTAATTTGGGACCAGACCTACGAGCAGTACTTC. This gives the protein CASSLIWDQTYEQYF.

This sequence joins TRBV20-1 and TRBJ2-7; tentative D call: TRBD1 (5 bases). The CDR3 sequence is 16 residues long. With 5 bases removed from V and 0 bases from J, the gap between germline ends came to 20 bases. CDR1 is DFQATT and CDR2 is SNEGSKA in the germline V gene (reference sequence). The CDR3 here is CSALGWGDRGSYEQYF. The CDR3 DNA sequence: TGCAGTGCTCTCGGGTGGGGCGACCGAGGCTCCTACGAGCAGTACTTC.

The chain's CDR3 is CASSTTQVSYNEQFF. The CDR3 region has the DNA TGTGCCAGCAGCACTACGCAAGTCTCCTACAATGAGCAGTTCTTC. V is TRBV5-6 and J is TRBJ2-1; D remains ambiguous. Per germline, CDR1 SGHDT and CDR2 YYEEEE. Trimming shortened V by 4 bases and J by 0 bases, and 11 bases separated the two germline ends. CDR3 size: 15 residues.

There are a few counts of this clonotype. The J gene is TRBJ2-3, the V gene TRBV20-1; D perhaps matches TRBD1 (6 bases). The germline V gene encodes CDR1 DFQATT and CDR2 SNEGSKA (reference sequence). The V and J ends lost 2 bases and 1 base respectively, with 16 bases between them. There are 16 residues in the CDR3. For the CDR3, the DNA is TGCAGTGCTAGAATGCAGGGGCGGACGGGCACAGATACGCAGTATTTT. Translated: CSARMQGRTGTDTQYF.

Only a few counts were recorded for this clonotype. V gene TRBV29-1 combines with J gene TRBJ2-3; 9 bases are a match to TRBD2. The CDR3 runs to 18 residues. V was clipped by 2 bases and J by 2 bases; unmatched bases: 14. Germline V gene data show CDR1 as SQVTM and CDR2 as ANQGSEA. In DNA, the CDR3 is TGCAGCGTTGAACCGAGCGGGAGGCCCGGTAAGGACACAGATACGCAGTATTTT. Translation: CSVEPSGRPGKDTDTQYF.

The table lists this clonotype with a count of one. The chain is built from TRBV27 and TRBJ2-3; unclear D gene. Deletions cut 4 bases from V and 6 bases from J, with 8 bases between. The CDR3 contains 12 residues. CDR1 is MNHEY, CDR2 SMNVEV, per germline (reference sequence). CDR3 region: CASSSSWDTQYF. The CDR3 bases are TGTGCCAGCAGTTCCAGTTGGGATACGCAGTATTTT.

In this sample, this clonotype turned up a few times. The genes are TRBV27 and TRBJ2-3; 9 bases align to TRBD1. CDR3 size: 14 residues. The germline gives CDR1 MNHEY, CDR2 SMNVEV (reference sequence). The V gene end was trimmed by 7 bases and the J gene end by 3 bases; junction bases not matched to a gene: 5. Here the CDR3 reads CASTGQGKTDTQYF. CDR3 bases: TGTGCCAGCACGGGACAGGGCAAGACAGATACGCAGTATTTT.

This sequence joins TRBV28 and TRBJ1-1; the D is unclear. The CDR3 is made up of 14 amino acids. Germline-derived CDR1 and CDR2 are MDHEN and SYDVKM. The V end was cut by 6 bases, the J end by 0 bases, with 11 bases between. DNA of the CDR3: TGTGCCAGCAGGCAGCGGAGCATGAACACTGAAGCTTTCTTT. Encoded protein: CASRQRSMNTEAFF.

V and J are TRBV5-5 and TRBJ2-3, with a tentative D call TRBD2 (6 bases). CDR1 and CDR2 from the germline V gene are SGHKS and YYEKEE (reference sequence). V was cut by 0 bases and J by 1 base, with 21 bases left in between. There are 19 residues in the CDR3. The CDR3 DNA is TGTGCCAGCAGCTTGGGGACCCTTATCGGAGGAGGGGGCACAGATACGCAGTATTTT. Its protein is CASSLGTLIGGGGTDTQYF.

The chain is built from TRBV25-1 and TRBJ1-2; D possibly corresponds to TRBD1 (5 bases). The CDR3 consists of 15 residues. V gave up 1 base and J gave up 7 bases, with 16 bases separating them. The V gene's germline CDR1 is MGHDK and CDR2 SYGVNS. The CDR3 here is CASSESQAGGVGYTF. CDR3 DNA: TGTGCCAGCAGTGAATCCCAAGCAGGAGGGGTTGGCTACACCTTC.

This clonotype was detected ten times or more. The chain recombines TRBV29-1 with TRBJ1-4; D gene unclear. Germline CDR1 and CDR2: SQVTM and ANQGSEA. V was cut by 6 bases and J by 8 bases, with 16 bases left in between. The CDR3 sequence is 13 residues long. CDR3 residues: CSVIQHLGEKLFF. CDR3 nucleotide sequence: TGCAGCGTAATCCAGCACCTGGGAGAAAAACTGTTTTTT.

This clonotype was observed a handful of times. The chain combines TRBV6-1 with TRBJ1-5, with D hard to call. CDR1 and CDR2 (germline): MNHNS, SASEGT. This CDR3 comprises 15 residues. V shed 0 bases and J shed 3 bases, with 9 bases lying between them. The CDR3 DNA reads TGTGCCAGCAGTGAAGCAACCAGTTTCAATCAGCCCCAGCATTTT. Protein sequence: CASSEATSFNQPQHF.

The chain links TRBV6-1 to TRBJ2-6; D not resolved. CDR1 and CDR2 (germline): MNHNS, SASEGT. The V and J ends lost 6 bases and 0 bases respectively, with 6 bases between them. This CDR3 contains 14 residues. CDR3 coding DNA: TGTGCCAGCAGGGCTTACTCTGGGGCCAACGTCCTGACTTTC. The encoded protein is CASRAYSGANVLTF.

The V call is TRBV29-1, the J call TRBJ2-7; D uncertain. Germline V gene sequence: CDR1 SQVTM, CDR2 ANQGSEA. V lost 2 bases, J lost 3 bases, and 14 bases lay in between. This CDR3 contains 14 residues. The CDR3 here is CSVERSDGLYEQYF. The CDR3 DNA reads TGCAGCGTTGAAAGATCTGACGGGCTCTACGAGCAGTACTTC.

This clonotype was observed a few times. The chain combines TRBV6-5 with TRBJ1-2, with 8 nucleotides matching TRBD1. Trimming removed 5 bases from V and 8 bases from J; junction bases left unmatched: 4. The CDR3 spans 12 residues. CDR1 and CDR2 (germline): MNHEY, SVGAGI. CDR3 nucleotide sequence: TGTGCCAGCAGTAGGACAGGGCAAGGCTACACCTTC. Protein sequence: CASSRTGQGYTF.

This clonotype has only a few counts. The chain combines TRBV2 with TRBJ1-2, with a tentative D call TRBD1 (6 bases). The CDR3 sequence is 14 residues long. Looked up from germline, CDR1 is SNHLY and CDR2 is FYNNEI. With 2 bases removed from V and 1 base from J, the gap between germline ends came to 8 bases. CDR3 in amino acids: CASSEPGVNYGYTF. For the CDR3, the DNA is TGTGCCAGCAGTGAACCAGGGGTTAACTATGGCTACACCTTC.

This clonotype was detected a few times. The J gene is TRBJ2-1, the V gene TRBV27, with D maybe TRBD2 (6 bases). Trimming removed 6 bases at V and 12 bases at J, with 18 bases between. Germline assignment: CDR1 MNHEY and CDR2 SMNVEV (reference sequence). The CDR3 runs to 13 residues. CDR3: CASRLGLHEGQFF. CDR3 bases: TGTGCCAGCAGACTGGGACTCCACGAGGGGCAGTTCTTC.

The chain has TRBV2 and TRBJ2-3, with D perhaps matching TRBD2 (5 bases). The V and J ends lost 4 bases and 0 bases respectively, with 8 bases between them. This CDR3 is 14 amino acids long. CDR1 is SNHLY, CDR2 FYNNEI, per germline. CDR3 sequence: CASSGTSSTDTQYF. CDR3 sequence (DNA): TGTGCCAGCAGTGGCACTAGTAGCACAGATACGCAGTATTTT.

This clonotype was observed a handful of times. V and J are TRBV12-3 or TRBV12-4 and TRBJ2-3; D might be TRBD2 (6 bases). Trimming took 7 bases from V and 2 from J, leaving 19 bases between them. CDR3 size: 16 residues. The CDR3 region has the DNA TGTGCCAGCACTAGGGAACTAGCCCTAAACACAGATACGCAGTATTTT. Encoded protein: CASTRELALNTDTQYF.

The chain has TRBV20-1 and TRBJ2-3, with 8 bases lining up with TRBD2. The CDR3 is made up of 19 amino acids. The germline V gene encodes CDR1 DFQATT and CDR2 SNEGSKA (reference sequence). The V gene end was trimmed by 5 bases and the J gene end by 2 bases; junction bases not matched to a gene: 21. CDR3 region: CSAPNAGTRARPNTDTQYF. DNA for the CDR3: TGCAGTGCTCCAAACGCCGGGACTAGAGCCAGACCTAACACAGATACGCAGTATTTT.

V is TRBV27 and J is TRBJ2-1; the D call may be TRBD1 or TRBD2 (7 bases each). Per germline, CDR1 MNHEY and CDR2 SMNVEV (reference sequence). V was trimmed by 5 bases and J by 0 bases, leaving 14 bases between them. The CDR3 sequence is 16 residues long. The CDR3 region is CASSPQGGSSYNEQFF. The CDR3 region has the DNA TGTGCCAGCAGTCCTCAGGGGGGGAGCTCCTACAATGAGCAGTTCTTC.

CDR3 protein: CASRGGLRAYEQYF. The CDR3 DNA sequence: TGTGCCAGCAGAGGAGGACTTCGCGCCTACGAGCAGTACTTC. V and J are TRBV12-3 or TRBV12-4 and TRBJ2-7, with D possibly being TRBD2 (5 bases). V shed 6 bases and J shed 2 bases, with 14 bases lying between them. The CDR3 runs 14 residues.

The V and J genes are TRBV2 and TRBJ2-2; D gene unclear. CDR3 size: 13 residues. The germline CDR1 and CDR2 sequences are SNHLY and FYNNEI. Trimming shortened V by 6 bases and J by 3 bases, and 8 bases separated the two germline ends. CDR3: CASRELHTGELFF. CDR3 DNA: TGTGCCAGCAGGGAACTCCACACCGGGGAGCTGTTTTTT. The full variable domain, in which reference TRBV2 and TRBJ2-2 provide the parts outside the CDR3, is EPEVTQTPSHQVTQMGQEVILRCVPISNHLYFYWYRQILGQKVEFLVSFYNNEISEKSEIFDDQFSVERPDGSNFTLKIRSTKLEDSAMYFCASRELHTGELFFGEGSRLTVL.

The chain links TRBV5-1 to TRBJ1-5; 11 bases match TRBD1. Trimming removed 4 bases from V and 6 bases from J; junction bases left unmatched: 6. The CDR3 is 15 residues long. Germline loops: CDR1 SGHRS, CDR2 YFSETQ. The CDR3 reads CASSPGQGASQPQHF. CDR3 nucleotides: TGCGCCAGCAGCCCAGGACAGGGGGCTTCTCAGCCCCAGCATTTT.

The chain carries TRBV5-1 and TRBJ1-1, with 10 positions matching TRBD1. Germline CDR1 reads SGHRS; CDR2 reads YFSETQ. With 4 bases clipped from V and 0 bases from J, the junction kept 9 bases outside the gene matches. This CDR3 has 17 amino acids. CDR3 sequence (DNA): TGCGCCAGCAGCCTTCCGTCGGACAGGGGGATGAACACTGAAGCTTTCTTT. Its protein is CASSLPSDRGMNTEAFF.